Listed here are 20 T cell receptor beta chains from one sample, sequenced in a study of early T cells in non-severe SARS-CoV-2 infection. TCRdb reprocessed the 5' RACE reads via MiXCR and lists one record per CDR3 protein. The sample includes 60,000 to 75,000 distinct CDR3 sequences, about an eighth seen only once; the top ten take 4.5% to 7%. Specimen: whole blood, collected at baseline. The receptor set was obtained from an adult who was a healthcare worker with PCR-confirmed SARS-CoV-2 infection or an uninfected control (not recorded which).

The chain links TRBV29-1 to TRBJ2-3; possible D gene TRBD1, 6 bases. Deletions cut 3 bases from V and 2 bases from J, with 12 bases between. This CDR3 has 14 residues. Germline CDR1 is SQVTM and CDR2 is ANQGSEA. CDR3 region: CSVDPGHTTDTQYF. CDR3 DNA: TGCAGCGTTGATCCGGGACACACCACAGATACGCAGTATTTT.

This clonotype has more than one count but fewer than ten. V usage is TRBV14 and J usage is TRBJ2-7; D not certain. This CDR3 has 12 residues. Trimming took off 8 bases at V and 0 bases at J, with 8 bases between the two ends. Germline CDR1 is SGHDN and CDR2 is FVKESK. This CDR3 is CASGETSYEQYF. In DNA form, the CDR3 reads TGTGCCAGCGGAGAAACCTCCTACGAGCAGTACTTC.

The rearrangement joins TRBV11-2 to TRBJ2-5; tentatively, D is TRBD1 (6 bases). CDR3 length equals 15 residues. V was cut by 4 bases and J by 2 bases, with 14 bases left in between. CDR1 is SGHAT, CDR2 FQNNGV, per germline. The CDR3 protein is CASSYRVGLQETQYF. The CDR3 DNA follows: TGTGCCAGCAGCTACAGGGTAGGGTTGCAAGAGACCCAGTACTTC.

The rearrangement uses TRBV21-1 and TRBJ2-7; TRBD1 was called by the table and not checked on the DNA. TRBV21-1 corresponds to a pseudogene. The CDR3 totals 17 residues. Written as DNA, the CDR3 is TGTGCCAGCAGCTTCACCGCCCCCCAGGGGGGGACCTACGAGCAGTACTTC. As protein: CASSFTAPQGGTYEQYF.

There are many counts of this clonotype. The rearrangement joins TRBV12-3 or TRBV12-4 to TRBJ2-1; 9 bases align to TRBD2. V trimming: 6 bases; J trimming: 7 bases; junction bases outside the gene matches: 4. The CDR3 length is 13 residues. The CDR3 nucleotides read TGTGCCAGCAGCAGCGGGAGGAGTAATGAGCAGTTCTTC. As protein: CASSSGRSNEQFF.

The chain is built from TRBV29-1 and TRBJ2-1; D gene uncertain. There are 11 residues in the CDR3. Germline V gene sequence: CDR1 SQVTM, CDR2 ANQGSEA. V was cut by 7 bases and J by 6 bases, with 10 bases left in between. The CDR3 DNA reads TGCAGCGCCGACCTCGCCAATGAGCAGTTCTTC. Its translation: CSADLANEQFF.

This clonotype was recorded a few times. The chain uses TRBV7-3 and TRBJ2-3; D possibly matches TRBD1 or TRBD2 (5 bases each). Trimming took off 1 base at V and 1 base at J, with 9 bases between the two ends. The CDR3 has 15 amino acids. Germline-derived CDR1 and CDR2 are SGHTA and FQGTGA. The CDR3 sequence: CASSLMVGGTDTQYF. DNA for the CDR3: TGTGCCAGCAGCTTAATGGTGGGGGGCACAGATACGCAGTATTTT.

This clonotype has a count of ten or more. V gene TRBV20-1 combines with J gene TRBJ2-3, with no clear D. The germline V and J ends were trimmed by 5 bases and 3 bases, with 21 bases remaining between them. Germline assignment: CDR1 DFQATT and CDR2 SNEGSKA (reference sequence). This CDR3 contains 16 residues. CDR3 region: CSAPHGPRRRTDTQYF. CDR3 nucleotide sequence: TGCAGTGCTCCTCATGGACCCAGACGGCGGACAGATACGCAGTATTTT.

CDR3 protein: CSARRLATNVQETQYF. The CDR3 DNA follows: TGCAGTGCTAGAAGGCTAGCCACGAATGTTCAAGAGACCCAGTACTTC. The rearrangement links TRBV20-1 to TRBJ2-5; possibly TRBD2 for D (5 bases). V was shortened by 2 bases and J by 2 bases, with 18 bases between the two germline ends. Per germline, CDR1 DFQATT and CDR2 SNEGSKA (reference sequence). This CDR3 contains 16 residues.

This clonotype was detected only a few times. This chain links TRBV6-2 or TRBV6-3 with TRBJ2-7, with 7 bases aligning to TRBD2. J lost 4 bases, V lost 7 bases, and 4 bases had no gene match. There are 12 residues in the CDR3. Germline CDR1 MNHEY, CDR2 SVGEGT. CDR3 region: CASTRGGYEQYF. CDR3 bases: TGTGCCAGCACACGCGGGGGTTACGAGCAGTACTTC.

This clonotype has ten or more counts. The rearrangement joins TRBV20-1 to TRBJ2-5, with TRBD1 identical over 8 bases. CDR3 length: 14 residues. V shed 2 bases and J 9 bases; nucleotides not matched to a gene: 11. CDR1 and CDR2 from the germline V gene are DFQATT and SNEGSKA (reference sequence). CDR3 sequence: CSARPQDREVSQYF. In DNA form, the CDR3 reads TGCAGTGCTAGACCCCAGGACAGGGAAGTTTCCCAGTACTTC.

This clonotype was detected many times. CDR3 region: CASSFLPREGMRNEQFF. Written as DNA, the CDR3 is TGTGCCAGCAGCTTCCTCCCGCGGGAAGGGATGAGAAATGAGCAGTTCTTC. The J gene is TRBJ2-1, the V gene TRBV7-9; D is possibly TRBD2 (6 bases). This CDR3 spans 17 amino acids. V was cut by 3 bases and J by 7 bases, with 22 bases left in between. Germline CDR1 reads SEHNR; CDR2 reads FQNEAQ (reference sequence).

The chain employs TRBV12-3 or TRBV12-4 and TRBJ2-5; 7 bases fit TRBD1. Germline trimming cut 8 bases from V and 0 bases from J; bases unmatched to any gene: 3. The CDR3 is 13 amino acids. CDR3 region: CASVGQNQETQYF. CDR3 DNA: TGTGCCAGCGTGGGACAGAACCAAGAGACCCAGTACTTC.

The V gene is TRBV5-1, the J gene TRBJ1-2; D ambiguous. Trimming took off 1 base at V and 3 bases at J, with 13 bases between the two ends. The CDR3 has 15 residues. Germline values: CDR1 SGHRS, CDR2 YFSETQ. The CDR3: CASSLLPPEDYGYTF. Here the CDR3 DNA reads TGCGCCAGCAGCTTGTTACCCCCCGAAGACTATGGCTACACCTTC. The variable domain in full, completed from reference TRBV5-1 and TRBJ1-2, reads KAGVTQTPRYLIKTRGQQVTLSCSPISGHRSVSWYQQTPGQGLQFLFEYFSETQRNKGNFPGRFSGRQFSNSRSEMNVSTLELGDSALYLCASSLLPPEDYGYTFGSGTRLTVV.

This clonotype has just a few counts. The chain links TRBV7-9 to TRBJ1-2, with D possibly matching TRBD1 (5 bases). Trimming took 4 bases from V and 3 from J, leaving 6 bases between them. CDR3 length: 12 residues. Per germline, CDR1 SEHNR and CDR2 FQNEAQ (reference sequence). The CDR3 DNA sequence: TGTGCCAGCAGCTCCAGGGACTATGGCTACACCTTC. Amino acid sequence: CASSSRDYGYTF.

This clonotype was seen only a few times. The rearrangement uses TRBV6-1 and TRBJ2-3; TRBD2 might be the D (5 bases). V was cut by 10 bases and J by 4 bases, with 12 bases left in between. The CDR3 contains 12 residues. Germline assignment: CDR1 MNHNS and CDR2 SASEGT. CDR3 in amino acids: CAIRDGADTQYF. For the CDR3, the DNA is TGTGCCATCCGCGACGGGGCAGATACGCAGTATTTT.

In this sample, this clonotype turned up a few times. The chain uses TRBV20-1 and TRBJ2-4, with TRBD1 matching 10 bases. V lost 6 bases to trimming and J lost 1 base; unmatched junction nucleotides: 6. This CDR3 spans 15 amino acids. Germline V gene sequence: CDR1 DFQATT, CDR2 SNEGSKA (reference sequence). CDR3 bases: TGCAGTGCAGAGGGACAGGGGTTCGCCAAAAACATTCAGTACTTC. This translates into CSAEGQGFAKNIQYF.

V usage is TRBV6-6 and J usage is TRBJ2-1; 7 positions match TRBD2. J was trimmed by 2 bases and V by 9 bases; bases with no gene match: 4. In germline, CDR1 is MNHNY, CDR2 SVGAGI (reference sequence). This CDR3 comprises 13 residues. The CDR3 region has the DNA TGTGCCAGGGCTAGCGGACCCTACAATGAGCAGTTCTTC. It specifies CARASGPYNEQFF.

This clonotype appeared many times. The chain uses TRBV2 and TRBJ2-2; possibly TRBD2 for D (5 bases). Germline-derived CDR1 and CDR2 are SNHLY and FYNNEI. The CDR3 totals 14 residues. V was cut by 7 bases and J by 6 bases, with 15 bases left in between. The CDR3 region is CASKYSGGPGELFF. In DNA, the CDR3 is TGTGCCAGCAAATACAGCGGAGGTCCCGGGGAGCTGTTTTTT. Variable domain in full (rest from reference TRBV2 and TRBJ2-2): EPEVTQTPSHQVTQMGQEVILRCVPISNHLYFYWYRQILGQKVEFLVSFYNNEISEKSEIFDDQFSVERPDGSNFTLKIRSTKLEDSAMYFCASKYSGGPGELFFGEGSRLTVL.

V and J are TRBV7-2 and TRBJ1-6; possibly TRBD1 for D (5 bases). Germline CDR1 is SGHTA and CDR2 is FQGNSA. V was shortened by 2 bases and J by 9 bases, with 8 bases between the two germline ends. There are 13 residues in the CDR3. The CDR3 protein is CASSLQGSSPLHF. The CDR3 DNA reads TGTGCCAGCAGCTTACAGGGTAGTTCACCCCTCCACTTT.